This TCR beta chain originates from a study of beta chain features in type 1 diabetes. CDR1 and CDR2 (germline): SQVTM, ANQGSEA. V gave up 5 bases and J gave up 0 bases, with 9 bases separating them. The CDR3 is made up of 13 amino acids. Study results and caveats: Sampled from patients, naive, central memory and Treg TCRB repertoires appeared more similar than those sampled from healthy donors.

As every portion of the isolated RNA was reverse transcribed, the sequencing read expressed TCRB transcripts. The table came from immunoSEQ multiplex PCR; TCRdb's copy has only in-frame clones and leaves some out. The sample carries about 470,000 clones, 30% recorded once. A heparinised blood draw that averaged about 120 mL was obtained once from each donor. Sorting based on CD45RO/CCR7/CD25/CD127/CD95/CD27 separated CD4+ naive, central memory, regulatory and stem cell-like memory cells. Populations isolated by sorting all had purity greater than 95%. This clone appeared a few times. The antigen is unknown.

The sample comprised naive CD4+ T cells from blood. The chain employs TRBV29-1 and TRBJ2-3; D call uncertain. The TCR was taken from a young man in good health. The CDR3 is CSVRVGSTDTQYF. The CDR3 nucleotides read TGCAGCGTTCGGGTTGGTAGCACAGATACGCAGTATTTT.